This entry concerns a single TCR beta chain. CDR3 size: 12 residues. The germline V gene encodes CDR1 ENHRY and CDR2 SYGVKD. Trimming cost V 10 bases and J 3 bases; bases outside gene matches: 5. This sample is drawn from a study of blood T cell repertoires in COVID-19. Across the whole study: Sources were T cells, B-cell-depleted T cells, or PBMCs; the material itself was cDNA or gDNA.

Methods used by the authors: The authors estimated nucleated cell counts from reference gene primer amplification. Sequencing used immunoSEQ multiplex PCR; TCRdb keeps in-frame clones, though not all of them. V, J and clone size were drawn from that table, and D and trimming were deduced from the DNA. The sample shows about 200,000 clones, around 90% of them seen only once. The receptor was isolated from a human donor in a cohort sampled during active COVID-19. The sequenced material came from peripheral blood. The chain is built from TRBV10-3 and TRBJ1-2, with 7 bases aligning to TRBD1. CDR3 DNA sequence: TGTGCCAGCTCCGGGACAGACTATGGCTACACCTTC. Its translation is CASSGTDYGYTF.